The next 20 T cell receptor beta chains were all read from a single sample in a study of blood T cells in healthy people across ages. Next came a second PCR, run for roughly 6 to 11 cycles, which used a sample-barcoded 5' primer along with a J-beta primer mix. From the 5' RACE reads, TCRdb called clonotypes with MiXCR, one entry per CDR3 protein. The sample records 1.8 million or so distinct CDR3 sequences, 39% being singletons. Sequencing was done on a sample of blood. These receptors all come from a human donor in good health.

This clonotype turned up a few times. The chain's CDR3 is CASSYSPSGGGTDTQYF. In DNA form, the CDR3 reads TGTGCCAGCAGTTACTCCCCTAGCGGGGGGGGAACAGATACGCAGTATTTT. The chain recombines TRBV28 with TRBJ2-3; 12 bases are shared with TRBD2. CDR1 and CDR2 (germline): MDHEN, SYDVKM. V lost 4 bases, J lost 3 bases, and 8 bases stayed unmatched. The length of the CDR3 is 17 residues.

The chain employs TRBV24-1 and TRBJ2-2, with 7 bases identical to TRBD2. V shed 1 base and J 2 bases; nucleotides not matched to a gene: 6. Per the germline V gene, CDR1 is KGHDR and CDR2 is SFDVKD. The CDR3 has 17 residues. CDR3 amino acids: CATSDFSGGANTGELFF. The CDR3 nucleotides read TGTGCCACCAGTGATTTCTCGGGGGGAGCCAACACCGGGGAGCTGTTTTTT.

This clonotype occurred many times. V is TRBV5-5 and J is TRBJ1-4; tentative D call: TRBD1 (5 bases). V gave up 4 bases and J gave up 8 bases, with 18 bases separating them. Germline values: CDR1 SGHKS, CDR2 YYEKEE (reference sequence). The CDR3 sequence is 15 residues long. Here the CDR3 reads CASSLSAGWEEKLFF. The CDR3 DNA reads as TGTGCCAGCAGCCTGTCAGCAGGGTGGGAAGAAAAACTGTTTTTT.

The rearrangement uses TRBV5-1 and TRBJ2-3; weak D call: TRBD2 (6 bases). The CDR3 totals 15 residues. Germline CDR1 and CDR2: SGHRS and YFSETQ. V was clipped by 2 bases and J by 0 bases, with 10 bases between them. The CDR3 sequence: CASSLIAESTDTQYF. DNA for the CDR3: TGCGCCAGCAGCTTAATAGCGGAGAGCACAGATACGCAGTATTTT.

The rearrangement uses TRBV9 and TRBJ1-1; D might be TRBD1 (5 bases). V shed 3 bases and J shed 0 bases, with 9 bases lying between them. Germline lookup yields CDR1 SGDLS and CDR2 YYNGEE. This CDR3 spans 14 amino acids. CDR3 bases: TGTGCCAGCAGCGCGGGACTCATGAACACTGAAGCTTTCTTT. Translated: CASSAGLMNTEAFF. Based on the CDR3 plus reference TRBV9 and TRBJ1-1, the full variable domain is DSGVTQTPKHLITATGQRVTLRCSPRSGDLSVYWYQQSLDQGLQFLIQYYNGEERAKGNILERFSAQQFPDLHSELNLSSLELGDSALYFCASSAGLMNTEAFFGQGTRLTVV.

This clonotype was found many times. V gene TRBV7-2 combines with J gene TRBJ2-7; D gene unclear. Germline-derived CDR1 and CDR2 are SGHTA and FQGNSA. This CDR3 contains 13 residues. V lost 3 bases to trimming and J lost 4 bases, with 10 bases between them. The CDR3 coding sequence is TGTGCCAGCAGCTTGGCCAGGAATTACGAGCAGTACTTC. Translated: CASSLARNYEQYF.

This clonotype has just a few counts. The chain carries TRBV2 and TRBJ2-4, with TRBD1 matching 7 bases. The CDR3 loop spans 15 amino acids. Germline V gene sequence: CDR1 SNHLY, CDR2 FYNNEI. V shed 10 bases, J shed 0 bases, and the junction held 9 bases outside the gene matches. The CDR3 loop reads CATRRQGVAKNIQYF. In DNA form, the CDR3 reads TGTGCCACTCGGAGACAGGGAGTAGCCAAAAACATTCAGTACTTC.

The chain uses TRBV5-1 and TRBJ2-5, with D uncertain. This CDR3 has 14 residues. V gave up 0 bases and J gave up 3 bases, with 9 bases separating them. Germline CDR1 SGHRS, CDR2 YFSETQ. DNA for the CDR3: TGCGCCAGCAGCTTGGGCAGGACCAAAGAGACCCAGTACTTC. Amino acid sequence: CASSLGRTKETQYF.

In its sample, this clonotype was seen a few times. CDR3 sequence reads: CASSVELQAGELFF. The CDR3 region has the DNA TGTGCCAGCAGCGTAGAATTGCAGGCCGGGGAGCTGTTTTTT. The V and J genes are TRBV9 and TRBJ2-2; no definite D call. The CDR3 extends over 14 amino acids. The germline V and J ends were trimmed by 0 bases and 6 bases, with 9 bases remaining between them. Per the germline V gene, CDR1 is SGDLS and CDR2 is YYNGEE.

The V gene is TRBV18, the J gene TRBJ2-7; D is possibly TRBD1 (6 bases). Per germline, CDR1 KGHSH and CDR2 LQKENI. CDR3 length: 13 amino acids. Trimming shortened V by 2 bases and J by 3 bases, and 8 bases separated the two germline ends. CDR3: CASSPRGHYEQYF. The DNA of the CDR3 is TGTGCCAGCTCACCAAGGGGACACTACGAGCAGTACTTC.

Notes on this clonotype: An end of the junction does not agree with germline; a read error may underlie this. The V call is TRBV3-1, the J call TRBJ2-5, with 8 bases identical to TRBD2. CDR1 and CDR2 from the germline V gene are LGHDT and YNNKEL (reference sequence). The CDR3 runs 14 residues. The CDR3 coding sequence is TGTGCCAGCAGCCTAGCGGGGATTCAAGGGACCCAGTACTTC. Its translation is CASSLAGIQGTQYF.

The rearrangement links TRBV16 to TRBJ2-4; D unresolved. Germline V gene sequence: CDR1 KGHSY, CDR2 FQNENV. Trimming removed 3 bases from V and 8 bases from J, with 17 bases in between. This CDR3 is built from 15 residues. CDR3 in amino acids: CASSHGSGLMHIQYF. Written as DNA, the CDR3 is TGTGCCAGCAGCCATGGTTCGGGTTTGATGCACATTCAGTACTTC.

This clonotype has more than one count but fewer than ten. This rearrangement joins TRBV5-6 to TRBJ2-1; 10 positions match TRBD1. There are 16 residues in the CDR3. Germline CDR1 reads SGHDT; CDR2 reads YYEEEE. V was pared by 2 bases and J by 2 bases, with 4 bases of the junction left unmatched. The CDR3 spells CASSFGTGATYNEQFF. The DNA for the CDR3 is TGTGCCAGCAGCTTCGGGACAGGGGCCACCTACAATGAGCAGTTCTTC.

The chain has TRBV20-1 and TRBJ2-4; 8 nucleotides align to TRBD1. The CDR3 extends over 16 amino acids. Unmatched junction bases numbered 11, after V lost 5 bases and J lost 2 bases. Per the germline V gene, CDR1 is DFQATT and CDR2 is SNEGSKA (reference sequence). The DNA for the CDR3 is TGCAGTGCTCTTTCAGGGGGCATAACGACCAAAAACATTCAGTACTTC. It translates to CSALSGGITTKNIQYF.

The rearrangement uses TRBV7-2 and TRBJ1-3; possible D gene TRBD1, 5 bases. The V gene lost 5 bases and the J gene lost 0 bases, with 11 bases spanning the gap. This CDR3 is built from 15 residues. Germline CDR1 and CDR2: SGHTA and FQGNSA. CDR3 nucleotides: TGTGCCAGCAGCCTCCGGGGGGGCTCTGGAAACACCATATATTTT. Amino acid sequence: CASSLRGGSGNTIYF.

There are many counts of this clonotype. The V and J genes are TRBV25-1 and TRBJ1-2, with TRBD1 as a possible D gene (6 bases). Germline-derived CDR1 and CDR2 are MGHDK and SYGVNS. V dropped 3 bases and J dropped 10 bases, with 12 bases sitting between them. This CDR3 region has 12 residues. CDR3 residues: CASSEDSGDYTF. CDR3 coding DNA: TGTGCCAGCAGTGAGGACAGCGGAGACTACACCTTC.

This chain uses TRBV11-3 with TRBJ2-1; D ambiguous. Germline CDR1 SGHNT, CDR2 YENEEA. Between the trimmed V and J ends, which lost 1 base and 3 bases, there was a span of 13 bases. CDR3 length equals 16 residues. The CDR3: CASSLGSTRFYNEQFF. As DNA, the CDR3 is TGTGCCAGCAGCTTAGGGTCCACCCGGTTCTACAATGAGCAGTTCTTC.

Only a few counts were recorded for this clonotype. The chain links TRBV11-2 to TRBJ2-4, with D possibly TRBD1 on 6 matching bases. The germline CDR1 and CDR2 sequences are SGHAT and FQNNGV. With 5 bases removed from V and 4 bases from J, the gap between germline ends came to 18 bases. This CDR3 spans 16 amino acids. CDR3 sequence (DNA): TGTGCCAGCAGCCTTCTTAAGGGGGAAGTAAAAAACATTCAGTACTTC. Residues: CASSLLKGEVKNIQYF.

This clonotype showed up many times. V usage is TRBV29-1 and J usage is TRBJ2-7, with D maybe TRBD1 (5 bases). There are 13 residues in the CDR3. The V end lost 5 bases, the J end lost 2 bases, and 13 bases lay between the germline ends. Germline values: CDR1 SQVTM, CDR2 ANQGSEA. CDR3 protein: CSVLDTRTYEQYF. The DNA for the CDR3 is TGCAGCGTTCTGGACACGCGAACCTACGAGCAGTACTTC.

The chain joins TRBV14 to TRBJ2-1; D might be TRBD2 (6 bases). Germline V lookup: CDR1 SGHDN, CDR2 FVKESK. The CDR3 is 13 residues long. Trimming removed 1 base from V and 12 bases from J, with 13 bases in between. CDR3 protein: CASSQVSGTWQFF. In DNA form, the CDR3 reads TGTGCCAGCAGCCAAGTCTCCGGGACTTGGCAGTTCTTC.